The 7 T cell receptor beta chains presented below share a single source sample, sequenced in a study of shared clonotypes between healthy human individuals (dated by TCRdb to about 2020). Library prep was done by the immunoSEQ multiplex PCR assay. TCRdb re-hosts the immuneACCESS table, in-frame sequences only. Its copies lack some clones; in the studies checked, an unresolved V gene accounts for under half of them, and the cause for the rest is not known. This sample has 2 million to 3 million clones in its table, and 93% of those were observed once. The ten largest clonotypes hold about 0.34% of the sample. Specimen: naive CD4+ T cells from PBMCs. The cell subset or site tag for this specimen amounts to: CD45RA+ positively selected. These receptors all stem from a man aged 18 to 30 in good health. Some clones in this sample may be carry-over from other donors' samples.

The chain is built from TRBV27 and TRBJ1-2; 9 bases agree with TRBD1. This CDR3 has 14 residues. CDR1 and CDR2 from the germline V gene are MNHEY and SMNVEV (reference sequence). The junction had 6 bases not matched to a gene; V was cut back by 6 bases and J by 4 bases. The CDR3 protein is CASRTLGQGYGYTF. CDR3 coding DNA: TGTGCCAGCAGGACCTTGGGACAGGGCTATGGCTACACCTTC.

This clone was counted a few times. The rearrangement links TRBV2 to TRBJ1-1, with 7 bases matching TRBD1. CDR3 size: 14 residues. Germline values: CDR1 SNHLY, CDR2 FYNNEI. V shed 3 bases, J shed 4 bases, and the junction held 5 bases outside the gene matches. CDR3 DNA: TGTGCCAGCAGTGATAGACAGGGAGGCACTGAAGCTTTCTTT. This gives the protein CASSDRQGGTEAFF.

Remarks on this clone: The sample carries other DNA sequences with the same CDR3. This chain uses TRBV28 with TRBJ2-1, with D unclear. The CDR3 length is 14 residues. Germline values: CDR1 MDHEN, CDR2 SYDVKM. With 2 bases removed from V and 4 bases from J, the gap between germline ends came to 9 bases. As DNA, the CDR3 is TGTGCCAGCAGTTTACCGAGAGGATACAATGAGCAGTTCTTC. It is translated as CASSLPRGYNEQFF.

On this clone: This same CDR3 is encoded by further DNA sequences in the sample. The chain recombines TRBV7-3 with TRBJ2-2, with D possibly being TRBD1 (5 bases). The V gene's germline CDR1 is SGHTA and CDR2 FQGTGA. The V end was cut by 4 bases, the J end by 1 base, with 7 bases between. The CDR3 consists of 14 residues. CDR3 sequence: CASSSDRNTGELFF. CDR3 nucleotide sequence: TGTGCCAGCAGCTCAGACAGGAACACCGGGGAGCTGTTTTTT. Filled out from reference TRBV7-3 and TRBJ2-2, the complete variable domain reads GAGVSQTPSNKVTEKGKYVELRCDPISGHTALYWYRQSLGQGPEFLIYFQGTGAADDSGLPNDRFFAVRPEGSVSTLKIQRTERGDSAVYLCASSSDRNTGELFFGEGSRLTVL.

The chain is built from TRBV1 and TRBJ2-2; no DNA check was done on the table's D call, TRBD1. TRBV1 is shown as a pseudogene. There are 18 residues in the CDR3. The CDR3 nucleotides are TGCACCAGCAGCTCAGGTAGGGGGTCGTTTTTAAACACCGGGGAGCTGTTTTTT. It is translated as CTSSSGRGSFLNTGELFF.

This clone was counted once. The V call is TRBV10-1, the J call TRBJ2-5; 9 bases are a match to TRBD1. The trim removed 3 bases at V and 5 bases at J, leaving 1 base unmatched. CDR1 is WNHNN and CDR2 is SYGVQD in the germline V gene (reference sequence). This CDR3 is 13 amino acids long. The CDR3: CASSEQGAETQYF. The CDR3 DNA reads TGCGCCAGCAGTGAACAGGGGGCGGAGACCCAGTACTTC.

V gene TRBV6-6 combines with J gene TRBJ2-7; possibly TRBD1 for D (6 bases). V shed 5 bases and J shed 0 bases, with 11 bases lying between them. The germline V gene has CDR1 MNHNY and CDR2 SVGAGI (reference sequence). This CDR3 region has 14 residues. The CDR3 spells CASSPGVDSYEQYF. CDR3 nucleotides: TGTGCCAGCAGTCCAGGGGTTGACTCCTACGAGCAGTACTTC.